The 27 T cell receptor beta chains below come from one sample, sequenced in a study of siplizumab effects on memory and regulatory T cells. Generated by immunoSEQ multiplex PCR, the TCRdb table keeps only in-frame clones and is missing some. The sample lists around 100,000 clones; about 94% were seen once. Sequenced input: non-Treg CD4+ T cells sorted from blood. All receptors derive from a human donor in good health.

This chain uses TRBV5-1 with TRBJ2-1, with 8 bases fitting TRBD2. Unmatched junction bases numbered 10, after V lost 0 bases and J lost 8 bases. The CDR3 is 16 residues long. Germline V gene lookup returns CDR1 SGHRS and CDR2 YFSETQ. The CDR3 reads CASSLVGTRGNDEQFF. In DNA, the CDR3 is TGCGCCAGCAGCTTGGTGGGGACTAGAGGTAACGATGAGCAGTTCTTC.

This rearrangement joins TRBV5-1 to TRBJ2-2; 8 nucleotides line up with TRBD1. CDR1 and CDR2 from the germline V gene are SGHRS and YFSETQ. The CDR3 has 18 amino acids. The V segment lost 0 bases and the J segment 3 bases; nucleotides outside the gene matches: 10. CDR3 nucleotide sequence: TGCGCCAGCAGCTTGGCCCTCTCGGACAGGGATCACACCGGGGAGCTGTTTTTT. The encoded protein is CASSLALSDRDHTGELFF.

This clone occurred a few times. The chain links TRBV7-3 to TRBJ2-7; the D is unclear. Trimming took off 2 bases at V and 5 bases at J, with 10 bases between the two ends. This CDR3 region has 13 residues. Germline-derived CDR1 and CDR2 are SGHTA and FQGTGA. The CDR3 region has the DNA TGTGCCAGCAGCTTATACTCGGAGAACGAGCAGTACTTC. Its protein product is CASSLYSENEQYF.

The CDR3 DNA is TGCGCCAGCAGCTTGGCCTCTGCGGGAGCGGCAGATACGCAGTATTTT. As protein: CASSLASAGAADTQYF. This chain links TRBV5-1 with TRBJ2-3; 7 nucleotides line up with TRBD2. Germline CDR1 and CDR2: SGHRS and YFSETQ. The V and J ends lost 0 bases and 4 bases, in that order; junction bases with no gene match: 8. The CDR3 is 16 residues long.

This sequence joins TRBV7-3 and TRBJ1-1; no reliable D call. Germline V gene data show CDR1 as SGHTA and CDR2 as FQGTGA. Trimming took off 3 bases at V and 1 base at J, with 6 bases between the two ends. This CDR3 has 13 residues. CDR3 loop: CASSLQRNTEAFF. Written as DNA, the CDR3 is TGTGCCAGCAGCTTGCAGCGGAACACTGAAGCTTTCTTT.

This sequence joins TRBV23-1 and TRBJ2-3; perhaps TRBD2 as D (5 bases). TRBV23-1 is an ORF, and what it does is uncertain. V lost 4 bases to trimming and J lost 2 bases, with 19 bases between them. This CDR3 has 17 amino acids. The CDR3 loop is CASSPKRVAGPTDTQYF. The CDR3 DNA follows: TGCGCCAGCAGTCCAAAAAGGGTTGCGGGCCCCACAGATACGCAGTATTTT.

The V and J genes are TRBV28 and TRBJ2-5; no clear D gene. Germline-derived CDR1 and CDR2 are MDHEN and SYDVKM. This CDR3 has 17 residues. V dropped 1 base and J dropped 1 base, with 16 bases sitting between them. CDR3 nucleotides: TGTGCCAGCAGTTTATTACCCCGGTCCCCTACCCAAGAGACCCAGTACTTC. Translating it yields CASSLLPRSPTQETQYF.

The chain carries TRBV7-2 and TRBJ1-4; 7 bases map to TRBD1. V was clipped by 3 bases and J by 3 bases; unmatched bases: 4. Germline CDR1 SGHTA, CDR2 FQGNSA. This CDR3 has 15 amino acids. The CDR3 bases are TGTGCCAGCAGCTTGACAGGGACGCCTAATGAAAAACTGTTTTTT. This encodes CASSLTGTPNEKLFF.

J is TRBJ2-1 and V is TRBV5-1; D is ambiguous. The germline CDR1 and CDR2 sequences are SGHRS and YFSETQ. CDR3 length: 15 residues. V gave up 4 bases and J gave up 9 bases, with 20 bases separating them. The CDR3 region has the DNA TGCGCCAGCAGCAGTGACATAGGCGATTTGGGTGAGCAGTTCTTC. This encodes CASSSDIGDLGEQFF. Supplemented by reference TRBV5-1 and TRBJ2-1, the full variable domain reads KAGVTQTPRYLIKTRGQQVTLSCSPISGHRSVSWYQQTPGQGLQFLFEYFSETQRNKGNFPGRFSGRQFSNSRSEMNVSTLELGDSALYLCASSSDIGDLGEQFFGPGTRLTVL.

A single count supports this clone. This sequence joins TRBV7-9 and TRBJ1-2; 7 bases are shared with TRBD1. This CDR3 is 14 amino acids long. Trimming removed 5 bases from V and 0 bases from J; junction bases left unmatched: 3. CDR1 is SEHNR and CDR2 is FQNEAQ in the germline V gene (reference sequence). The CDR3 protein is CASSPGQANYGYTF. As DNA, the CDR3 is TGTGCCAGCAGCCCCGGACAGGCTAACTATGGCTACACCTTC.

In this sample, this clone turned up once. The CDR3 coding sequence is TGTGCGGGGGGGGATAACTACGAGCAGTACTTC. This codes for CAGGDNYEQYF. The chain couples TRBV28 to TRBJ2-7; the match to TRBD2 covers 7 bases. This CDR3 is built from 11 residues. Germline CDR1 reads MDHEN; CDR2 reads SYDVKM. Variable domain in full (rest from reference TRBV28 and TRBJ2-7): DVKVTQSSRYLVKRTGEKVFLECVQDMDHENMFWYRQDPGLGLRLIYFSYDVKMKEKGDIPEGYSVSREKKERFSLILESASTNQTSMYLCAGGDNYEQYFGPGTRLTVT.

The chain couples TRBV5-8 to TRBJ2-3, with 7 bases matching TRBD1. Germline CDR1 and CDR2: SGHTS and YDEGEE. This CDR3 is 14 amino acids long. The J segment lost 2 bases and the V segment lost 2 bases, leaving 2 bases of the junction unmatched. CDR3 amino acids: CASSFGTATDTQYF. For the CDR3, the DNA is TGTGCCAGCAGCTTTGGGACAGCCACAGATACGCAGTATTTT.

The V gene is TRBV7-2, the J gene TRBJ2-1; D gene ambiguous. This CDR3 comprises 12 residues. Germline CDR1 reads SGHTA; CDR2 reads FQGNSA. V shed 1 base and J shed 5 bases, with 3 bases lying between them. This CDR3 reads CASSLEHNEQFF. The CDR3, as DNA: TGTGCCAGCAGCTTAGAACACAATGAGCAGTTCTTC.

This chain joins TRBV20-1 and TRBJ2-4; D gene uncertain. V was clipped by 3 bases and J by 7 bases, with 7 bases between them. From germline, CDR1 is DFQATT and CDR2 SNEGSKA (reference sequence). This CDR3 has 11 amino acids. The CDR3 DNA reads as TGCAGTGCTAGTGAACCGAACATTCAGTACTTC. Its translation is CSASEPNIQYF.

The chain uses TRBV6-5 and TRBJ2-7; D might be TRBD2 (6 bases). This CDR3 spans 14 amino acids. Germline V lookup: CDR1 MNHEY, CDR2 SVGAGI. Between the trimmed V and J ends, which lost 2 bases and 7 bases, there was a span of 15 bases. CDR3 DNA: TGTGCCAGCAGTTACGGGACTCCCGAGGGGGAGCAGTACTTC. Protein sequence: CASSYGTPEGEQYF.

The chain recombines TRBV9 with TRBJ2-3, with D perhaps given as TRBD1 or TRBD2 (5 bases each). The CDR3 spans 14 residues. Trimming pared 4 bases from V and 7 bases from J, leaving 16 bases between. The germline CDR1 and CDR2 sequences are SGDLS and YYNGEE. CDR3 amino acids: CASSPGTALNTQYF. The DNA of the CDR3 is TGTGCCAGCAGCCCTGGGACGGCCCTGAATACGCAGTATTTT.

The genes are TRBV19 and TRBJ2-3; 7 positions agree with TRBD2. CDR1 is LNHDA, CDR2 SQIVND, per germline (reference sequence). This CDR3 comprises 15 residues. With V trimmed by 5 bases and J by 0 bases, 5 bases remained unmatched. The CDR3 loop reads CASSFLADSTDTQYF. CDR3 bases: TGTGCCAGTAGTTTCCTAGCGGACAGCACAGATACGCAGTATTTT.

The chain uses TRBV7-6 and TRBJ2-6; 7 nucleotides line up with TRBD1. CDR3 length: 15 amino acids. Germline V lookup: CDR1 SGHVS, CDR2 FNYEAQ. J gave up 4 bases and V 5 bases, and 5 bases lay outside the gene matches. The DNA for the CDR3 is TGTGCCAGCAGCACAACAGGGGTAGGGGCCAACGTCCTGACTTTC. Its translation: CASSTTGVGANVLTF.

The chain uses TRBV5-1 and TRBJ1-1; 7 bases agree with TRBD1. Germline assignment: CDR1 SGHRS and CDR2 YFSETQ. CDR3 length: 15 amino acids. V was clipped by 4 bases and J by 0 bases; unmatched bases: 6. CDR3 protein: CASSPKGAMNTEAFF. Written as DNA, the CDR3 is TGCGCCAGCAGCCCGAAGGGGGCCATGAACACTGAAGCTTTCTTT.

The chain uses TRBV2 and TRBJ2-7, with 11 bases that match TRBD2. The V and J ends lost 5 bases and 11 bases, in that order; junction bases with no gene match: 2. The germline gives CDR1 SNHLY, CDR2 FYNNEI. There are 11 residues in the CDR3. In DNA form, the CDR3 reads TGTGCCAGCAGTACGACTAGCGGGAAGTACTTC. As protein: CASSTTSGKYF. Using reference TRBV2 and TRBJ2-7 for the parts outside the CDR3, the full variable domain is EPEVTQTPSHQVTQMGQEVILRCVPISNHLYFYWYRQILGQKVEFLVSFYNNEISEKSEIFDDQFSVERPDGSNFTLKIRSTKLEDSAMYFCASSTTSGKYFGPGTRLTVT.

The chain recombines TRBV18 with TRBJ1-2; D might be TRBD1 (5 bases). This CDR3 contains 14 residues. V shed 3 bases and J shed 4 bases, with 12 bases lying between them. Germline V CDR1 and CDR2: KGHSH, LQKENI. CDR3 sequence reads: CASSPDGGGYGYTF. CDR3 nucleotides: TGTGCCAGCTCACCGGACGGGGGGGGCTATGGCTACACCTTC.

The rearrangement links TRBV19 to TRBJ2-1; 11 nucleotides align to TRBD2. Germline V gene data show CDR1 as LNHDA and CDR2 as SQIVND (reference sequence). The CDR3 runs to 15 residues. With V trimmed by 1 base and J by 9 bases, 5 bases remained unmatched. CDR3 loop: CASSIVLAGVGEQFF. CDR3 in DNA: TGTGCCAGTAGTATAGTACTAGCGGGAGTGGGTGAGCAGTTCTTC.

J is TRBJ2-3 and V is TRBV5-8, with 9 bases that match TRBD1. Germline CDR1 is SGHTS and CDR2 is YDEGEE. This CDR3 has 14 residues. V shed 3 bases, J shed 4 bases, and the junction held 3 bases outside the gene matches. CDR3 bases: TGTGCCAGCAGCTCGAGGACAGGGGCAGATACGCAGTATTTT. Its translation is CASSSRTGADTQYF.

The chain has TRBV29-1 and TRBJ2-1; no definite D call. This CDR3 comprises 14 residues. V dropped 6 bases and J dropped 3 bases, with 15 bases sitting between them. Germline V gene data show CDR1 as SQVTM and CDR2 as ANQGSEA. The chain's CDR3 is CSVPQRSNYNEQFF. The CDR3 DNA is TGCAGCGTCCCTCAGAGGAGTAACTACAATGAGCAGTTCTTC.

As DNA, the CDR3 is TGTGCCAGCACCCCTCTCAGCGGGACTACGCACGAGCAGTACTTC. It translates to CASTPLSGTTHEQYF. V usage is TRBV7-9 and J usage is TRBJ2-7; 7 nucleotides line up with TRBD2. The CDR3 is 15 residues long. Per germline, CDR1 SEHNR and CDR2 FQNEAQ (reference sequence). V lost 7 bases, J lost 5 bases, and 14 bases stayed unmatched. The whole variable domain, remainder taken from reference TRBV7-9 and TRBJ2-7, is DTGVSQNPRHKITKRGQNVTFRCDPISEHNRLYWYRQTLGQGPEFLTYFQNEAQLEKSRLLSDRFSAERPKGSFSTLEIQRTEQGDSAMYLCASTPLSGTTHEQYFGPGTRLTVT.

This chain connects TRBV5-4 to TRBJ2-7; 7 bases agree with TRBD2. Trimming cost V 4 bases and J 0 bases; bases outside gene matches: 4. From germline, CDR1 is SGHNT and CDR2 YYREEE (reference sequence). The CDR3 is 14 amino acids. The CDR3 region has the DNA TGTGCCAGCAGCAGGGGCGGGAGCTCCTACGAGCAGTACTTC. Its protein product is CASSRGGSSYEQYF. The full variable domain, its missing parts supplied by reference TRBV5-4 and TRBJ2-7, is ETGVTQSPTHLIKTRGQQVTLRCSSQSGHNTVSWYQQALGQGPQFIFQYYREEENGRGNFPPRFSGLQFPNYSSELNVNALELDDSALYLCASSRGGSSYEQYFGPGTRLTVT.

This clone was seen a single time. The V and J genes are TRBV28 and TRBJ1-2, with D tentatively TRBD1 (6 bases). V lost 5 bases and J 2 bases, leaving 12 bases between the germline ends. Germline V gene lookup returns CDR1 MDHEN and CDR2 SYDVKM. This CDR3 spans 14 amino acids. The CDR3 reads CASSGHRENYGYTF. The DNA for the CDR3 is TGTGCCAGCAGTGGACACAGGGAAAACTATGGCTACACCTTC.